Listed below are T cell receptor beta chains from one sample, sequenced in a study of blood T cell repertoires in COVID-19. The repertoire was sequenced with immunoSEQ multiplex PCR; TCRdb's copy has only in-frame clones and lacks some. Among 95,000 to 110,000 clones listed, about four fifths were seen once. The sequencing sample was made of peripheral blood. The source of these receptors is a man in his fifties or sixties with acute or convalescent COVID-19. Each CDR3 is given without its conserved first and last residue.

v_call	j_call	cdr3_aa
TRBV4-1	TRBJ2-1	ASSPPGDFYEQF
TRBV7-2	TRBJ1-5	ASSLARDQPQH
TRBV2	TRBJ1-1	ASTRQGRNTEAF
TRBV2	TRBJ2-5	ASREQGRGFQETQY
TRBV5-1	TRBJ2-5	ASSPGGAQETQY
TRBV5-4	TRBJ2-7	ASSLETSGRYEQY
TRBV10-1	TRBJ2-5	ASSDRQGGRETQY
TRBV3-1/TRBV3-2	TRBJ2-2	ASSPDGVTGELF
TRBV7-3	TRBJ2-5	ASSLTGTGQETQY
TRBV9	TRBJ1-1	ASSVGVGGRNTEAF
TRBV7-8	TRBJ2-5	ASSMRVRGETQY
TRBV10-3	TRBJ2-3	AISVGSGASTDTQY
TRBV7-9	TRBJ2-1	ASSWTGGNSYNEQF
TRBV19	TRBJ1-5	ASIAQGARGNQPQH
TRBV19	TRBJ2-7	ASSFSGTGGYEQY